Each of the 9 T cell receptor beta chains below was sequenced from the same sample in a study of blood T cell repertoires in COVID-19. Method: immunoSEQ multiplex PCR; TCRdb's copy keeps in-frame clones and lacks some. The table records 45,000 to 55,000 clones, roughly 84% of them present only once. Sequenced: peripheral blood. The receptor set was obtained from a man in his fifties or sixties with acute or convalescent COVID-19.

V and J are TRBV5-4 and TRBJ1-2, with 9 bases fitting TRBD1. Germline V lookup: CDR1 SGHNT, CDR2 YYREEE (reference sequence). The CDR3 covers 16 residues. Trimming cost V 4 bases and J 6 bases; bases outside gene matches: 13. The CDR3 spells CASSPPGTGIRNGYTF. The CDR3 nucleotides are TGTGCCAGCAGCCCCCCTGGGACAGGGATTAGAAATGGCTACACCTTC.

The rearrangement links TRBV7-9 to TRBJ2-7; D ambiguous. The CDR3 totals 13 residues. Looked up from germline, CDR1 is SEHNR and CDR2 is FQNEAQ (reference sequence). Trimming shortened V by 2 bases and J by 12 bases, and 17 bases separated the two germline ends. In DNA form, the CDR3 reads TGTGCCAGCAGCTTATTTGAGCAGGTCGCGCCGTACTTC. Residues: CASSLFEQVAPYF.

This rearrangement joins TRBV27 to TRBJ2-6, with D possibly TRBD1 on 5 matching bases. This CDR3 has 19 residues. Germline-derived CDR1 and CDR2 are MNHEY and SMNVEV (reference sequence). V shed 5 bases and J shed 3 bases, with 23 bases lying between them. The CDR3 sequence is CASSPGQPGSRGGANVLTF. In DNA form, the CDR3 reads TGTGCCAGCAGTCCAGGACAACCAGGTTCCCGTGGTGGGGCCAACGTCCTGACTTTC.

This clone came up a few times. The chain combines TRBV7-8 with TRBJ2-2; a possible D gene is TRBD1 (6 bases). Trimming cost V 5 bases and J 4 bases, with 14 bases left between them. The CDR3 totals 15 residues. Germline V gene sequence: CDR1 SGHVS, CDR2 FQNEAQ. The CDR3 loop is CASSPYRAGTGELFF. CDR3 nucleotides: TGTGCCAGCAGCCCGTACAGGGCCGGCACCGGGGAGCTGTTTTTT.

V is TRBV10-2 and J is TRBJ2-1; 11 positions match TRBD2. Germline loops: CDR1 WSHSY, CDR2 SAAADI. J lost 5 bases, V lost 3 bases, and 9 bases had no gene match. The CDR3 contains 17 residues. CDR3 protein: CASSEVAGGVSNNEQFF. CDR3 in DNA: TGCGCCAGCAGTGAAGTAGCGGGAGGGGTATCGAACAATGAGCAGTTCTTC.

The genes are TRBV15 and TRBJ2-7, with D tentatively TRBD1 (5 bases). The V end lost 1 base, the J end lost 3 bases, and 16 bases lay between the germline ends. CDR1 LNHNV and CDR2 YYDKDF come from the germline V gene (reference sequence). The CDR3 loop spans 16 amino acids. CDR3 sequence: CATSRGGRTSDYEQYF. The CDR3 DNA sequence: TGTGCCACCAGCAGAGGGGGCCGCACTTCGGACTACGAGCAGTACTTC.

By sample share, this clone is medium-sized (0.01 to 0.1%). The V gene is TRBV14, the J gene TRBJ2-2; possible D gene TRBD1, 5 bases. V lost 2 bases and J lost 0, with 16 bases in between. CDR3 length: 18 amino acids. From germline, CDR1 is SGHDN and CDR2 FVKESK. CDR3 DNA sequence: TGTGCCAGCAGCCAAAGGGTGGGGCCAAGATCGAACACCGGGGAGCTGTTTTTT. Protein sequence: CASSQRVGPRSNTGELFF.

The gene calls are TRBV7-9 and TRBJ2-3; tentatively, D is TRBD1 (6 bases). This CDR3 is built from 16 residues. Trimming stripped 5 bases from V and 1 base from J, with 16 bases between. In germline, CDR1 is SEHNR, CDR2 FQNEAQ (reference sequence). The CDR3 DNA reads as TGTGCCAGCAGCAGCAGTATGGGACACGGCACAGATACGCAGTATTTT. Protein product: CASSSSMGHGTDTQYF. The complete variable domain, with remaining parts taken from reference TRBV7-9 and TRBJ2-3, reads DTGVSQNPRHKITKRGQNVTFRCDPISEHNRLYWYRQTLGQGPEFLTYFQNEAQLEKSRLLSDRFSAERPKGSFSTLEIQRTEQGDSAMYLCASSSSMGHGTDTQYFGPGTRLTVL.

V is TRBV4-3 and J is TRBJ1-2, with 7 positions matching TRBD1. The V gene end was trimmed by 4 bases and the J gene end by 5 bases; junction bases not matched to a gene: 13. CDR3 length equals 16 residues. CDR1 is LGHNA and CDR2 is YSLEER in the germline V gene. The CDR3 loop is CASSLARYVTGYGYTF. CDR3 DNA: TGCGCCAGCAGCCTCGCCCGATACGTGACAGGGTATGGCTACACCTTC.